This T cell receptor beta chain was identified during a study of OX40 agonist ivuxolimab in advanced cancers. Study-wide context: Ivuxolimab, which targeted the costimulatory receptor OX40 (CD134), was an agonistic, fully human IgG2 monoclonal antibody. Partial responses were achieved by three dose-escalation patients, of whom one had hepatocellular carcinoma and two had cutaneous melanoma. The paper covers the monotherapy dose-escalation part of the phase I ivuxolimab trial, which included N ≈ 50 patients. Among the approximately 50 dose-escalation patients, some 19 had hepatocellular carcinoma, approximately 15 melanoma, 9 renal cell carcinoma and 9 head and neck cancer. Prior anti-PD-1, anti-PD-L1 or anti-CTLA-4 therapy was permitted, and checkpoint inhibitors had been received by 30% to 40% of dose-escalation patients. Peripheral TCRbeta sequencing aimed to test whether ivuxolimab altered TCR sequence diversity and caused clonal T-cell expansion. Intravenous ivuxolimab was administered to patients every 2 weeks at six dose levels: 0.01, 0.1, 0.3, 1.5, 3 and 10 mg/kg. In the dose-escalation cohort, 75% to 85% of patients were male, and the mean age was roughly 60 years with a range of roughly 20 to 79.

A word on this clone: The target of this receptor is not known. No per-base quality is available; no much larger clone lies one base away.

The full study reports these points: The antigen specificity of the clonally expanded peripheral T cells was not determined. Clonal expansion of both CD4+ and CD8+ blood T cells was observed from baseline to week 6 at doses 0.1 to 3.0 mg/kg. Low levels of normalized T-cell clonal expansion were also seen in some patients who did not respond. After ivuxolimab, more expanded clones were found on average in CD8+ T cells than in CD4+ T cells. Partial responders in the 0.1-3.0 mg/kg groups had among the lowest normalized peripheral clonal expansion, especially among CD8+ T cells.

Genomic DNA was extracted from sorted cells for sequencing of the TCRbeta CDR3 region. The immunoSEQ Assay was used to sequence the TCRbeta CDR3 regions. TCRdb mirrors the immuneACCESS table, restricted to in-frame sequences. Some clones are absent from its copies; in checked studies, under half trace to an unresolved V gene, and the reason for the others is unknown. The sample table lists about 73,000 clones, about 87% of them with a count of one. The top ten clones comprise approximately 11% of the sample. CDR1 and CDR2, per the germline V gene, are SGDLS and YYNGEE. Trimming takes 3 bases off V and 4 bases off J; junction bases not matched to a gene: 9. Measured from the cysteine to the phenylalanine, the CDR3 is 16 residues long. The kept DNA is CDR3 alone, 48 bases in frame from the first base. The trial excluded patients who had a history of autoimmune disease or who were on systemic immunosuppression. In every dose cohort, peripheral blood was drawn for TCR sequencing at baseline, cycle 4 day 1, and cycle 7 day 1. Samples were obtained from an open-label, multicenter, first-in-human phase I dose-escalation trial of ivuxolimab. Adults with locally advanced or metastatic head and neck squamous cell, hepatocellular, melanoma or renal cell carcinoma were enrolled in the trial. CD4+ and CD8+ T cells were sorted separately from peripheral blood before TCR sequencing.

The rearranged chain carries TRBV9 and TRBJ2-7; 11 central nucleotides agree with TRBD1. The TCR originated in an adult with an advanced solid tumor such as melanoma, head and neck, liver or kidney cancer. The sequences come from CD4+ or CD8+ T cells sorted from blood, collected in a trial of the OX40 agonist ivuxolimab. Here the CDR3 is given as CASSGHRDRGNYEQYF. The bases are TGTGCCAGCAGCGGGCACCGGGACAGGGGGAATTACGAGCAGTACTTC.